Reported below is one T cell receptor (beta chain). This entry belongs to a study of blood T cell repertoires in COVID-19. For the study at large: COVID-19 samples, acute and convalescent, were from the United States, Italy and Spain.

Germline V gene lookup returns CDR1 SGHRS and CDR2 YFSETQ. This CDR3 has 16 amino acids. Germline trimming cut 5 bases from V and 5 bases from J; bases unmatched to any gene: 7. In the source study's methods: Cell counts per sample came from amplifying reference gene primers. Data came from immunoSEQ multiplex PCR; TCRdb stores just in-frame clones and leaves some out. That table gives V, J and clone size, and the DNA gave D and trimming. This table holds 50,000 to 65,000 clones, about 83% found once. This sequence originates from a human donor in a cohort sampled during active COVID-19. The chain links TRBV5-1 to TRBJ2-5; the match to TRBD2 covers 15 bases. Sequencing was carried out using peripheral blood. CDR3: CASSTGTSGGSETQYF. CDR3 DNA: TGCGCCAGCAGTACCGGGACTAGCGGGGGGTCTGAGACCCAGTACTTC.